This entry describes one TCR beta chain. The antigen is not known. These data are taken from a study of a mutant IDH1 vaccine in newly diagnosed glioma. Study background: Treated patients, averaging approximately 40 years, were around 62% male and around 40% female. Study findings and constraints: Approximately 93% of patients showed vaccine-induced immune responses across multiple MHC alleles.

The CDR3 length is 15 residues. The trim removed 6 bases at V and 4 bases at J, leaving 8 bases unmatched. Germline V gene lookup returns CDR1 MNHNY and CDR2 SVGAGI (reference sequence). Noted time point: baseline, week 1 (first vaccination visit). Stated treatment: pre-vaccination baseline after standard-of-care therapy. The data were produced by immunoSEQ multiplex PCR, yet TCRdb's version contains in-frame clones alone and is incomplete. The sample lists some 61,000 clones, around 86% occurring once. The material sequenced was PBMCs, taken from a glioma patient treated with radiotherapy, temozolomide or both. This sequence originates from a man between 25 and 39 years old with glioma. This sequence joins TRBV6-6 and TRBJ2-3; 9 bases line up with TRBD1. The CDR3 DNA is TGTGCCAGCAGACGCCGGGACAGGGTTCCAGATACGCAGTATTTT. This sequence encodes CASRRRDRVPDTQYF.